These 9 T cell receptor beta chains originate from one sample sequenced in a study of naive and memory T cell subsets (dated by TCRdb to 2016 to 2017). Here is what the overall study found, with its caveats: A few larger clonotypes were found in naive repertoires, especially CD8, and these larger clonotypes were possibly memory cells re-expressing CD45RA.

Antigens for these TCRs are unknown. To prepare the library, UMI-ligation and nested PCR was applied. Sequencing relied on an Illumina MiSeq. An equimolar mix of two oligonucleotides covering both TRBC1 and TRBC2 was used as the beta constant-region primer. Four rounds of PCR, combining the SP2 primer with nested alpha and beta constant-region primers, were used to amplify the ligated cDNA. TCRdb cleaned the public reads at Q25 with fastp, built clones with MiXCR and kept in-frame beta chains. CDR3 protein sequences are deduplicated, and each keeps its most common genes and DNA. The sample table shows about 150,000 distinct CDR3 sequences, and approximately 22% are seen once. Jointly, the top ten make up roughly 0.1% of the sample. Sequencing was done on a sample of naive CD4+ T cells from blood. The cell subset or site tag for this specimen amounts to: naive T cells, CD45RA high CD27+. Every receptor here comes from a human donor in good health.

This clonotype was observed a few times. The chain uses TRBV24-1 and TRBJ2-1; D is unclear. Germline values: CDR1 KGHDR, CDR2 SFDVKD. This CDR3 spans 15 amino acids. V lost 7 bases and J lost 5, with 17 bases in between. CDR3 region: CATRHRQALDNEQFF. The CDR3 DNA reads as TGTGCCACCAGGCACCGCCAGGCCCTTGACAATGAGCAGTTCTTC.

The sample holds a few counts of this clonotype. This sequence joins TRBV29-1 and TRBJ1-5, with no clear D. CDR3 length equals 14 residues. Per germline, CDR1 SQVTM and CDR2 ANQGSEA. V was pared by 4 bases and J by 4 bases, with 14 bases between. CDR3 residues: CSVGDPSGNQPQHF. The CDR3 DNA reads as TGCAGCGTTGGAGACCCCTCGGGGAATCAGCCCCAGCATTTT.

V usage is TRBV12-3 or TRBV12-4 and J usage is TRBJ1-1, with D unclear. V gave up 6 bases and J gave up 4 bases, with 9 bases separating them. The CDR3 sequence is 12 residues long. CDR3 region: CASSPSGTEAFF. The CDR3 bases are TGTGCCAGCAGCCCTTCTGGCACTGAAGCTTTCTTT.

This chain links TRBV29-1 with TRBJ1-5; TRBD1 matches at 7 bases. Looked up from germline, CDR1 is SQVTM and CDR2 is ANQGSEA. V shed 2 bases, J shed 6 bases, and the junction held 4 bases outside the gene matches. This CDR3 is built from 13 residues. The CDR3: CSVEQGGGQPQHF. For the CDR3, the DNA is TGCAGCGTTGAACAGGGGGGAGGTCAGCCCCAGCATTTT.

This clonotype was counted a few times. This chain uses TRBV11-2 with TRBJ1-5; D call uncertain. CDR1 SGHAT and CDR2 FQNNGV come from the germline V gene. Trimming removed 3 bases at V and 5 bases at J, with 8 bases between. This CDR3 is built from 13 residues. The CDR3 loop reads CASSFSSYQPQHF. Here the CDR3 DNA reads TGTGCCAGCAGCTTTTCAAGTTATCAGCCCCAGCATTTT.

This clonotype appeared a few times. The chain recombines TRBV9 with TRBJ2-3; no firm D call. Per the germline V gene, CDR1 is SGDLS and CDR2 is YYNGEE. The CDR3 is 13 residues long. V was trimmed by 1 base and J by 5 bases, leaving 8 bases between them. This CDR3 reads CASSVQSQDTQYF. Written as DNA, the CDR3 is TGTGCCAGCAGCGTACAGAGCCAAGATACGCAGTATTTT.

CDR3 nucleotide sequence: TGTGCCAGCAGCTTAGATCTATTTCGAGGCAATGAGCAGTTCTTC. Residues: CASSLDLFRGNEQFF. The V gene is TRBV11-2, the J gene TRBJ2-1, with D hard to call. The CDR3 sequence is 15 residues long. Trimming took 0 bases from V and 6 from J, leaving 12 bases between them. Germline V lookup: CDR1 SGHAT, CDR2 FQNNGV.

A few counts support this clonotype. This chain links TRBV6-2 or TRBV6-3 with TRBJ2-3, with D possibly being TRBD2 (5 bases). The CDR3 totals 15 residues. Trimming removed 5 bases from V and 3 bases from J, with 15 bases in between. Germline-derived CDR1 and CDR2 are MNHEY and SVGEGT. This CDR3 reads CASSPASQITDTQYF. The CDR3 DNA reads TGTGCCAGCAGTCCCGCTAGCCAAATAACAGATACGCAGTATTTT.

J is TRBJ1-5 and V is TRBV28, with TRBD1 as a possible D gene (5 bases). Germline CDR1 is MDHEN and CDR2 is SYDVKM. Trimming pared 4 bases from V and 5 bases from J, leaving 9 bases between. This CDR3 contains 13 residues. CDR3 nucleotides: TGTGCCAGCAGTTCGGGGCAACATCAGCCCCAGCATTTT. Translating gives CASSSGQHQPQHF.